This T cell receptor beta chain was sequenced during a study of blood T cell repertoires in COVID-19. Study summary: Sample material is recorded as cDNA or gDNA derived from T cells, B-cell-depleted T cells, or PBMCs.

Original processing notes: Quantification of nucleated cells was approximated via reference gene primer amplification. Produced via immunoSEQ multiplex PCR; TCRdb's table is partial and in-frame only. Clonal size and the V and J genes are those of that table, whereas D and trimming came from the DNA. In the table there are fewer than 250,000 clones, about nine tenths of which are singletons. As to this clone: Other DNA sequences in the same sample also yield this CDR3.

The clonotype comes from a woman between 55 and 75 years old with acute or convalescent COVID-19. Material: peripheral blood.

This CDR3 is CASSDSSYEQYF. As DNA, the CDR3 is TGCGCCAGCAGCGACAGTTCCTACGAGCAGTACTTC. V and J are TRBV10-1 and TRBJ2-7; tentative D call: TRBD1 (5 bases). The germline gives CDR1 WNHNN, CDR2 SYGVQD (reference sequence). CDR3 size: 12 residues. Trimming left V 6 bases short and J 1 base short, with 7 bases between.